One sample yielded the 30 T cell receptor beta chains listed below, sequenced in a study of blood T cell repertoires in COVID-19. Sequenced by immunoSEQ multiplex PCR; TCRdb stores in-frame clones only, minus some. The sample holds hundreds of thousands of clones; about nine tenths are singletons and the top ten take around 0.87%. Material for sequencing was PBMCs or T cells enriched from blood (not recorded which). The receptor source for this set is a man between 45 and 60 years old who had been exposed to COVID-19.

The V and J genes are TRBV25-1 and TRBJ1-2; 8 nucleotides agree with TRBD1. This CDR3 comprises 17 residues. Per the germline V gene, CDR1 is MGHDK and CDR2 is SYGVNS. Trimming cost V 0 bases and J 8 bases; bases outside gene matches: 14. Written as DNA, the CDR3 is TGTGCCAGCAGTGAATATCGAATTACCGGGACAGGCGTAGGCTACACCTTC. Its translation: CASSEYRITGTGVGYTF.

This rearrangement joins TRBV5-6 to TRBJ2-7; D remains unclear. Trimming stripped 3 bases from V and 6 bases from J, with 13 bases between. The CDR3 spans 13 residues. CDR1 SGHDT and CDR2 YYEEEE come from the germline V gene. The CDR3 region has the DNA TGTGCCAGCAGCTCCCTCGGGTCGGCCGAGCAGTACTTC. It specifies CASSSLGSAEQYF. The full variable domain, in which reference TRBV5-6 and TRBJ2-7 provide the parts outside the CDR3, is DAGVTQSPTHLIKTRGQQVTLRCSPKSGHDTVSWYQQALGQGPQFIFQYYEEEERQRGNFPDRFSGHQFPNYSSELNVNALLLGDSALYLCASSSLGSAEQYFGPGTRLTVT.

This chain connects TRBV5-5 to TRBJ2-6; a possible D gene is TRBD1 (5 bases). Trimming took 4 bases from V and 0 from J, leaving 8 bases between them. The CDR3 is 15 residues long. Germline V lookup: CDR1 SGHKS, CDR2 YYEKEE (reference sequence). Here the CDR3 reads CASSPTASGANVLTF. Written as DNA, the CDR3 is TGTGCCAGCAGCCCGACAGCCTCTGGGGCCAACGTCCTGACTTTC.

The V gene is TRBV27, the J gene TRBJ1-2; 8 bases are shared with TRBD1. V was clipped by 0 bases and J by 4 bases; unmatched bases: 7. The CDR3 totals 16 residues. Germline-derived CDR1 and CDR2 are MNHEY and SMNVEV (reference sequence). The chain's CDR3 is CASSLSALTGVYGYTF. The CDR3, as DNA: TGTGCCAGCAGTTTATCCGCCTTGACAGGGGTCTATGGCTACACCTTC.

V is TRBV5-1 and J is TRBJ2-7; 8 bases map to TRBD1. The J segment lost 5 bases and the V segment lost 1 base, leaving 8 bases of the junction unmatched. The CDR3 spans 15 residues. The V gene's germline CDR1 is SGHRS and CDR2 YFSETQ. The CDR3 region has the DNA TGCGCCAGCAGCTTGTCGGACAGGGAGTACAACGAGCAGTACTTC. Residues: CASSLSDREYNEQYF.

As to this clone: Other DNA sequences of this sample code for an identical CDR3. The V gene is TRBV5-1, the J gene TRBJ2-3; 15 nucleotides line up with TRBD2. This CDR3 contains 17 residues. V shed 3 bases and J 2 bases; nucleotides not matched to a gene: 4. Germline-derived CDR1 and CDR2 are SGHRS and YFSETQ. The CDR3 DNA reads TGCGCCAGCAGCTCGGGACTAGCGGGGGGCATCACAGATACGCAGTATTTT. Its protein product is CASSSGLAGGITDTQYF. Using reference TRBV5-1 and TRBJ2-3 for the parts outside the CDR3, the full variable domain is KAGVTQTPRYLIKTRGQQVTLSCSPISGHRSVSWYQQTPGQGLQFLFEYFSETQRNKGNFPGRFSGRQFSNSRSEMNVSTLELGDSALYLCASSSGLAGGITDTQYFGPGTRLTVL.

This chain joins TRBV28 and TRBJ2-1; D is possibly TRBD2 (5 bases). Germline V gives CDR1 MDHEN, CDR2 SYDVKM. V was cut by 5 bases and J by 3 bases, with 17 bases left in between. This CDR3 is 16 amino acids long. The CDR3 DNA is TGTGCCAGCAGTCCACCCCCGGGAATCGGCTACAATGAGCAGTTCTTC. Amino acids: CASSPPPGIGYNEQFF.

The chain is built from TRBV19 and TRBJ1-1; D possibly corresponds to TRBD1 (6 bases). V lost 3 bases, J lost 4 bases, and 12 bases lay in between. CDR1 is LNHDA and CDR2 is SQIVND in the germline V gene (reference sequence). CDR3 length: 14 amino acids. In DNA form, the CDR3 reads TGTGCCAGTAGTATCCCAGGGGTGCGCACTGAAGCTTTCTTT. Translated, it gives CASSIPGVRTEAFF.

This clone was seen only once. This chain connects TRBV7-2 to TRBJ2-1; TRBD2 might be the D (5 bases). Per the germline V gene, CDR1 is SGHTA and CDR2 is FQGNSA. The length of the CDR3 is 18 residues. V was shortened by 4 bases and J by 5 bases, with 24 bases between the two germline ends. CDR3 region: CASSSLAGGGRTDNEQFF. Here the CDR3 DNA reads TGTGCCAGCAGCTCCCTAGCTGGTGGTGGTCGTACTGACAATGAGCAGTTCTTC. Drawing the rest from reference TRBV7-2 and TRBJ2-1, the complete variable domain is GAGVSQSPSNKVTEKGKDVELRCDPISGHTALYWYRQSLGQGLEFLIYFQGNSAPDKSGLPSDRFSAERTGGSVSTLTIQRTQQEDSAVYLCASSSLAGGGRTDNEQFFGPGTRLTVL.

This chain links TRBV4-1 with TRBJ1-6; tentatively, D is TRBD1 (6 bases). With 0 bases removed from V and 7 bases from J, the gap between germline ends came to 10 bases. The CDR3 is 15 amino acids. Germline V gene data show CDR1 as MGHRA and CDR2 as YSYEKL. The CDR3 here is CASSQDGTLNSPLHF. The CDR3 bases are TGCGCCAGCAGCCAAGACGGGACATTGAATTCACCCCTCCACTTT.

This rearrangement joins TRBV19 to TRBJ1-3; no firm D call. Trimming took 10 bases from V and 0 from J, leaving 13 bases between them. Germline assignment: CDR1 LNHDA and CDR2 SQIVND (reference sequence). This CDR3 region has 14 residues. The CDR3 bases are TGTGCCACCATGGGCTTGAGCTCTGGAAACACCATATATTTT. Translating it yields CATMGLSSGNTIYF. Complete variable domain (other parts from reference TRBV19 and TRBJ1-3): DGGITQSPKYLFRKEGQNVTLSCEQNLNHDAMYWYRQDPGQGLRLIYYSQIVNDFQKGDIAEGYSVSREKKESFPLTVTSAQKNPTAFYLCATMGLSSGNTIYFGEGSWLTVV.

This sequence joins TRBV15 and TRBJ1-4, with a possible D match to TRBD1 (5 bases). V was pared by 0 bases and J by 6 bases, with 17 bases between. This CDR3 has 17 residues. CDR1 is LNHNV, CDR2 YYDKDF, per germline (reference sequence). This CDR3 is CATSRDIGQGGDEKLFF. In DNA, the CDR3 is TGTGCCACCAGCAGAGATATAGGGCAGGGAGGGGATGAAAAACTGTTTTTT. Combining the CDR3 with reference TRBV15 and TRBJ1-4 gives the whole variable domain DAMVIQNPRYQVTQFGKPVTLSCSQTLNHNVMYWYQQKSSQAPKLLFHYYDKDFNNEADTPDNFQSRRPNTSFCFLDIRSPGLGDTAMYLCATSRDIGQGGDEKLFFGSGTQLSVL.

This sequence joins TRBV5-6 and TRBJ2-5, with D tentatively TRBD2 (6 bases). The CDR3 runs 16 residues. Trimming shortened V by 2 bases and J by 7 bases, and 21 bases separated the two germline ends. The germline CDR1 and CDR2 sequences are SGHDT and YYEEEE. The CDR3 is CASSFDLKRAPGTQYF. In DNA form, the CDR3 reads TGTGCCAGCAGCTTTGATCTCAAGCGGGCCCCCGGGACCCAGTACTTC.

The chain joins TRBV18 to TRBJ2-7, with TRBD1 as a possible D gene (6 bases). V lost 3 bases and J 2 bases, leaving 14 bases between the germline ends. This CDR3 has 15 residues. Germline-derived CDR1 and CDR2 are KGHSH and LQKENI. The CDR3, as DNA: TGTGCCAGCTCACCCTTTTCAGGGGTGACCTACGAGCAGTACGTC. Its translation is CASSPFSGVTYEQYV.

This clone has just a few counts. The V gene is TRBV7-9, the J gene TRBJ1-2, with 9 bases identical to TRBD1. CDR1 SEHNR and CDR2 FQNEAQ come from the germline V gene (reference sequence). The V segment lost 4 bases and the J segment 1 base; nucleotides outside the gene matches: 10. CDR3 length: 17 residues. The chain's CDR3 is CASSSLFTGGFNYGYTF. CDR3 DNA: TGTGCCAGCAGCTCATTATTCACAGGGGGCTTTAACTATGGCTACACCTTC.

The chain is built from TRBV6-1 and TRBJ1-2, with 7 bases lining up with TRBD1. The CDR3 spans 13 residues. In germline, CDR1 is MNHNS, CDR2 SASEGT. Trimming took 1 base from V and 7 from J; bases not matched to a gene: 3. CDR3 DNA: TGTGCCAGCAGTGAAGTTTACAGGGGTGGCTACACCTTC. Translating it yields CASSEVYRGGYTF.

The V and J genes are TRBV28 and TRBJ1-5; 7 bases match TRBD1. Losses at the gene ends were 5 bases for V and 7 bases for J; bases not matched to a gene: 11. This CDR3 spans 15 amino acids. Per the germline V gene, CDR1 is MDHEN and CDR2 is SYDVKM. CDR3 residues: CASSGQSTGDQPQHF. The CDR3 nucleotides are TGTGCCAGCAGTGGGCAGTCAACAGGGGACCAGCCCCAGCATTTT.

This clone was counted only a few times. This chain connects TRBV12-2 to TRBJ2-1; the table's D call, TRBD2, was not checked against the DNA. TRBV12-2 is annotated as a pseudogene. This CDR3 is built from 18 residues. CDR3 amino acids: CASRLVGTSGPLYHEQFF. The CDR3 nucleotides read TGTGCAAGTCGCTTAGTAGGGACTAGCGGCCCTCTTTACCATGAGCAGTTCTTC.

This clone was seen just once. The chain couples TRBV6-5 to TRBJ1-6; TRBD1 agrees at 9 bases. The germline V gene encodes CDR1 MNHEY and CDR2 SVGAGI. The CDR3 extends over 15 amino acids. Trimming took 6 bases from V and 5 from J; bases not matched to a gene: 5. CDR3 sequence (DNA): TGTGCCAGCAGCCTAGGACAGGGGAATAATTCACCCCTCCACTTT. Its translation: CASSLGQGNNSPLHF.

This chain connects TRBV5-1 to TRBJ1-1; weak D call: TRBD1 (6 bases). The CDR3 loop spans 14 amino acids. Trimming pared 4 bases from V and 7 bases from J, leaving 17 bases between. CDR1 is SGHRS, CDR2 YFSETQ, per germline. The DNA of the CDR3 is TGCGCCAGCAGCGTAAACCTGGACAGTCTTGAAGCTTTCTTT. It translates to CASSVNLDSLEAFF.

The V call is TRBV11-3, the J call TRBJ1-2; D is ambiguous. Germline CDR1 and CDR2: SGHNT and YENEEA. There are 13 residues in the CDR3. Trimming shortened V by 4 bases and J by 8 bases, and 14 bases separated the two germline ends. CDR3 sequence (DNA): TGTGCCAGCAGCTGGGCGTCCGGCTCGGGCTACACCTTC. It translates to CASSWASGSGYTF.

The chain couples TRBV7-9 to TRBJ1-2, with a tentative D call TRBD1 (5 bases). CDR1 SEHNR and CDR2 FQNEAQ come from the germline V gene (reference sequence). V shed 4 bases and J shed 6 bases, with 15 bases lying between them. The CDR3 totals 14 residues. The CDR3 region has the DNA TGTGCCAGCAGCTCGAATTACGGGACTGATGGCTACACCTTC. Its translation is CASSSNYGTDGYTF.

The chain recombines TRBV7-3 with TRBJ2-2; 10 bases map to TRBD2. Germline CDR1 reads SGHTA; CDR2 reads FQGTGA. The CDR3 spans 18 residues. V gave up 5 bases and J gave up 4 bases; unmatched junction bases: 13. This CDR3 is CASSNSRGGLASTGELFF. CDR3 coding DNA: TGTGCCAGCAGCAACTCACGGGGGGGACTAGCGTCCACCGGGGAGCTGTTTTTT. Filled out from reference TRBV7-3 and TRBJ2-2, the complete variable domain reads GAGVSQTPSNKVTEKGKYVELRCDPISGHTALYWYRQSLGQGPEFLIYFQGTGAADDSGLPNDRFFAVRPEGSVSTLKIQRTERGDSAVYLCASSNSRGGLASTGELFFGEGSRLTVL.

The rearrangement uses TRBV4-2 and TRBJ1-2; no reliable D call. V was shortened by 5 bases and J by 7 bases, with 17 bases between the two germline ends. Germline V CDR1 and CDR2: LGHNA, YNFKEQ. CDR3 length equals 14 residues. CDR3 in DNA: TGTGCCAGCAGCACCATATCAGGCGAGGGTGGCTACACCTTC. It translates to CASSTISGEGGYTF.

The chain has TRBV11-3 and TRBJ1-1, with D unresolved. The CDR3 sequence is 13 residues long. The V end lost 6 bases, the J end lost 1 base, and 9 bases lay between the germline ends. Germline V gene data show CDR1 as SGHNT and CDR2 as YENEEA. The CDR3, as DNA: TGTGCCAGCAGGGGTGGGAGGAACACTGAAGCTTTCTTT. Translating gives CASRGGRNTEAFF.

The rearrangement uses TRBV9 and TRBJ2-5; 8 nucleotides match TRBD2. V shed 3 bases, J shed 0 bases, and the junction held 7 bases outside the gene matches. This CDR3 region has 16 residues. Germline assignment: CDR1 SGDLS and CDR2 YYNGEE. CDR3 amino acids: CASSGPGLVHQETQYF. DNA of the CDR3: TGTGCCAGCAGCGGACCGGGACTAGTCCACCAAGAGACCCAGTACTTC.

The CDR3 DNA is TGTGCCAGCAGCTACTCACTAGCGGGGGGAACAGATACGCAGTATTTT. Its translation: CASSYSLAGGTDTQYF. The genes are TRBV28 and TRBJ2-3; 12 nucleotides agree with TRBD2. Per the germline V gene, CDR1 is MDHEN and CDR2 is SYDVKM. CDR3 length: 16 amino acids. The V gene end was trimmed by 6 bases and the J gene end by 3 bases; junction bases not matched to a gene: 7.

This chain connects TRBV11-3 to TRBJ2-3, with 14 bases identical to TRBD2. Germline CDR1 is SGHNT and CDR2 is YENEEA. CDR3 length: 20 residues. J was trimmed by 1 base and V by 3 bases; bases with no gene match: 12. In DNA form, the CDR3 reads TGTGCCAGCAGCTTCACCGGGACTAGCGGGAGTACACGGGGCACAGATACGCAGTATTTT. Translating gives CASSFTGTSGSTRGTDTQYF.

The chain is built from TRBV18 and TRBJ1-6; perhaps TRBD1 as D (5 bases). Per germline, CDR1 KGHSH and CDR2 LQKENI. The CDR3 spans 16 residues. Trimming removed 5 bases at V and 0 bases at J, with 11 bases between. The CDR3 region has the DNA TGTGCCAGCTCATTACAGGTCGGCTCCTATAATTCACCCCTCCACTTT. Translation gives CASSLQVGSYNSPLHF.

V gene TRBV2 combines with J gene TRBJ2-1, with a weak D call TRBD2 (6 bases). Per the germline V gene, CDR1 is SNHLY and CDR2 is FYNNEI. Trimming took off 7 bases at V and 5 bases at J, with 18 bases between the two ends. The CDR3 totals 15 residues. The CDR3 DNA reads TGTGCCAGCACCAAAAGGGGTGCGGGAAACAATGAGCAGTTCTTC. It specifies CASTKRGAGNNEQFF.